This TCR beta chain came from a study of T cell responses to AZD1222 COVID-19 vaccine. With regard to this clone: Its matching antigen is unknown.

TCRdb's copy holds only in-frame clones and misses some; the assay was immunoSEQ multiplex PCR. The data contain approximately 140,000 clones, about nine tenths of them seen just once; the ten biggest clones take up 3% to 3.5%. Overall study findings and caveats: Just 5 to 7 AZD1222 recipients were seropositive at baseline.

The germline gives CDR1 LNHNV, CDR2 YYDKDF (reference sequence). CDR3 size: 14 residues. The V end was cut by 2 bases, the J end by 1 base, with 8 bases between. The chain couples TRBV15 to TRBJ1-1; D uncertain. The TCR was taken from an adult who received the AZD1222 COVID-19 vaccine. The sample in question was peripheral blood, obtained 28 days after the second AZD1222 dose. CDR3 residues: CATSRQTGNTEAFF. CDR3 sequence (DNA): TGTGCCACCAGCAGACAGACCGGGAACACTGAAGCTTTCTTT.